These 5 T cell receptor beta chains share one sample of origin, sequenced in a study of control samples from healthy donors and cancer patients. Sequencing used immunoSEQ multiplex PCR; TCRdb keeps in-frame clones, though not all of them. The sample consists of some 67,000 clones, about 90% of them appearing once. Sequenced input: PBMCs. These receptors were collected from a woman in her forties or fifties with head and neck cancer.

The chain links TRBV18 to TRBJ2-1, with TRBD2 matching 10 bases. After removal of 2 bases from V and 2 bases from J, the junction contained 6 bases not matched to a gene. The CDR3 consists of 17 residues. CDR1 is KGHSH, CDR2 LQKENI, per germline. CDR3 nucleotides: TGTGCCAGCTCACCATCAAAGCGGGGGGGGACCTACAATGAGCAGTTCTTC. Protein: CASSPSKRGGTYNEQFF.

V is TRBV4-1 and J is TRBJ2-3, with 7 bases fitting TRBD1. Germline V lookup: CDR1 MGHRA, CDR2 YSYEKL. Losses at the gene ends were 1 base for V and 7 bases for J; bases not matched to a gene: 11. CDR3 length equals 16 residues. CDR3 sequence (DNA): TGCGCCAGCAGCCAAGTAATGGGTAACAGGGGTAATACGCAGTATTTT. It specifies CASSQVMGNRGNTQYF.

This chain connects TRBV19 to TRBJ2-5, with D perhaps matching TRBD1 (6 bases). CDR3 length: 14 residues. V shed 6 bases and J shed 9 bases, with 20 bases lying between them. Germline V lookup: CDR1 LNHDA, CDR2 SQIVND (reference sequence). The CDR3 DNA reads TGTGCCAGTAGCCCTACAGGGATCGGGCGGGCCCAGTACTTC. This encodes CASSPTGIGRAQYF.

This clone was counted once. The chain recombines TRBV3-1 (or the pseudogene TRBV3-2) with TRBJ1-2; 7 bases are shared with TRBD1. In germline, CDR1 is LGHDT, CDR2 YNNKEL (reference sequence). V lost 3 bases to trimming and J lost 4 bases; unmatched junction nucleotides: 5. The CDR3 has 14 residues. The CDR3, as DNA: TGTGCCAGCAGCCAGAGACAGGGACGCTATGGCTACACCTTC. Translating gives CASSQRQGRYGYTF.

CDR3 sequence (DNA): TGTGCCAGCAGCCCGGACAGCACCGGGGAGCTGTTTTTT. This sequence encodes CASSPDSTGELFF. The gene calls are TRBV3-1 (or the pseudogene TRBV3-2) and TRBJ2-2, with D perhaps matching TRBD1 (6 bases). This CDR3 spans 13 amino acids. Trimming pared 4 bases from V and 4 bases from J, leaving 7 bases between. Germline V gene data show CDR1 as LGHDT and CDR2 as YNNKEL (reference sequence).